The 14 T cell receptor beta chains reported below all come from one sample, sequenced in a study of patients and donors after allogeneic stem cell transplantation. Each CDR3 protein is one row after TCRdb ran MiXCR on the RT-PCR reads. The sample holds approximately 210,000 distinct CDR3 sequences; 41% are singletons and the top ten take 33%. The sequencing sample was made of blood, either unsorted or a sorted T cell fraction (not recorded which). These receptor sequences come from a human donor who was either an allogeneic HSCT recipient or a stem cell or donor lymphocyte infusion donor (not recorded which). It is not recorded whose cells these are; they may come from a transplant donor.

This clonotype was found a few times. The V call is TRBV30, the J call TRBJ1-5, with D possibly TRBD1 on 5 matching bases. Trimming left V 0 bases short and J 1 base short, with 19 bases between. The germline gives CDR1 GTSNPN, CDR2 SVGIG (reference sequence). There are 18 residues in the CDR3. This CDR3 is CAWSVRRVRGGSNQPQHF. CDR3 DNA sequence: TGTGCCTGGAGTGTACGGAGGGTAAGGGGAGGAAGCAATCAGCCCCAGCATTTT. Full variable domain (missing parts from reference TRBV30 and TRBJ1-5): SQTIHQWPATLVQPVGSPLSLECTVEGTSNPNLYWYRQAAGRGLQLLFYSVGIGQISSEVPQNLSASRPQDRQFILSSKKLLLSDSGFYLCAWSVRRVRGGSNQPQHFGDGTRLSIL.

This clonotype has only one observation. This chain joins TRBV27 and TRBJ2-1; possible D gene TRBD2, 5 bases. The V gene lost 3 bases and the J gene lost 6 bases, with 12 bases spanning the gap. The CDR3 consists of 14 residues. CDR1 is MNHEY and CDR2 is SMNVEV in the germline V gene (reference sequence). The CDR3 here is CASSLFLASNEQFF. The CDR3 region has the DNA TGTGCCAGCAGTTTGTTTCTAGCCTCCAATGAGCAGTTCTTC.

Here the CDR3 reads CASSPRVAVYNEQFF. In DNA form, the CDR3 reads TGTGCCAGCAGCCCCCGGGTAGCGGTTTACAATGAGCAGTTCTTC. The V and J genes are TRBV7-9 and TRBJ2-1, with D possibly TRBD2 on 6 matching bases. In germline, CDR1 is SEHNR, CDR2 FQNEAQ (reference sequence). There are 15 residues in the CDR3. Trimming took off 5 bases at V and 4 bases at J, with 15 bases between the two ends. Complete variable domain (other parts from reference TRBV7-9 and TRBJ2-1): DTGVSQNPRHKITKRGQNVTFRCDPISEHNRLYWYRQTLGQGPEFLTYFQNEAQLEKSRLLSDRFSAERPKGSFSTLEIQRTEQGDSAMYLCASSPRVAVYNEQFFGPGTRLTVL.

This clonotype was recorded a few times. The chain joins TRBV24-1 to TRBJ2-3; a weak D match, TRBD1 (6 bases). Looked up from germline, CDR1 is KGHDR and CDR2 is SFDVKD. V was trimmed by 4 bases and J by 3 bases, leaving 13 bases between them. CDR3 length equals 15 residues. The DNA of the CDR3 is TGTGCCACCAGTGAGACGTGGGGGCGAACAGATACGCAGTATTTT. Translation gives CATSETWGRTDTQYF.

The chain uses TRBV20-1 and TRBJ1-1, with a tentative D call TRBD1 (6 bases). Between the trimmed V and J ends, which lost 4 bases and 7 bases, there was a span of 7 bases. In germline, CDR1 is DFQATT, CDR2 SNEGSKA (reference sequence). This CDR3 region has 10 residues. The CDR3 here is CSATRGEAFF. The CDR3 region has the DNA TGCAGTGCTACCAGGGGTGAAGCTTTCTTT.

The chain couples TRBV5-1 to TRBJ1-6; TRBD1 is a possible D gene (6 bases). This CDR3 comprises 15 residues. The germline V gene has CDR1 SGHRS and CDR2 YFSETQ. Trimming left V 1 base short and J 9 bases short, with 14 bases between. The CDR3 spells CASSLTGKDASPLHF. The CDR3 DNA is TGCGCCAGCAGCTTGACAGGGAAGGACGCTTCACCCCTCCACTTT.

The CDR3 here is CATSDSGTAPGNEQFF. CDR3 DNA sequence: TGTGCCACCAGTGATTCGGGGACTGCCCCGGGGAATGAGCAGTTCTTC. V is TRBV24-1 and J is TRBJ2-1; TRBD2 might be the D (6 bases). Trimming cost V 2 bases and J 7 bases, with 17 bases left between them. Germline values: CDR1 KGHDR, CDR2 SFDVKD. The CDR3 spans 16 residues.

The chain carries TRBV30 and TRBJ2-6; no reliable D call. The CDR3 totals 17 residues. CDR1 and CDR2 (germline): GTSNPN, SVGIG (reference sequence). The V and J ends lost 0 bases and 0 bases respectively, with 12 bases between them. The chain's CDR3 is CAWSVALGPSGANVLTF. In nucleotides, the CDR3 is TGTGCCTGGAGTGTAGCTCTAGGGCCCTCTGGGGCCAACGTCCTGACTTTC.

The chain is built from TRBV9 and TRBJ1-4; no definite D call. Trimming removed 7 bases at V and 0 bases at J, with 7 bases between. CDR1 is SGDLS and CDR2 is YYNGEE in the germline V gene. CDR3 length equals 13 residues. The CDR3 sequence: CASGPPTNEKLFF. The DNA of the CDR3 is TGTGCCAGCGGTCCCCCAACTAATGAAAAACTGTTTTTT. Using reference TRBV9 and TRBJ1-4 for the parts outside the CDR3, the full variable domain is DSGVTQTPKHLITATGQRVTLRCSPRSGDLSVYWYQQSLDQGLQFLIQYYNGEERAKGNILERFSAQQFPDLHSELNLSSLELGDSALYFCASGPPTNEKLFFGSGTQLSVL.

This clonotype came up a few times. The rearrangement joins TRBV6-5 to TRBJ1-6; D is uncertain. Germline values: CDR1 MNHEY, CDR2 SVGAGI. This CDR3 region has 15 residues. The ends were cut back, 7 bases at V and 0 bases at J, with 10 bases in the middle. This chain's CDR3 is CASKNSNSYNSPLHF. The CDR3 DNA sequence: TGTGCCAGCAAGAACAGTAACTCCTATAATTCACCCCTCCACTTT.

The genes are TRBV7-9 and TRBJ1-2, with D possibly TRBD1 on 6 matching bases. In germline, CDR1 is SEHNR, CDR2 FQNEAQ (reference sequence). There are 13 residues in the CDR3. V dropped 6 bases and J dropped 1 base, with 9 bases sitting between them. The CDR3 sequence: CASRPDSNYGYTF. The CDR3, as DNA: TGTGCCAGCAGACCGGACAGTAACTATGGCTACACCTTC.

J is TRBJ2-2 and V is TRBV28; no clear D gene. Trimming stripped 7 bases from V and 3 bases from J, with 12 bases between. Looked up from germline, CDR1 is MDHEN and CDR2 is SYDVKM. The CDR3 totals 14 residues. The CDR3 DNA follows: TGTGCCAGCATGGGTCAGAGCCACACCGGGGAGCTGTTTTTT. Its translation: CASMGQSHTGELFF.

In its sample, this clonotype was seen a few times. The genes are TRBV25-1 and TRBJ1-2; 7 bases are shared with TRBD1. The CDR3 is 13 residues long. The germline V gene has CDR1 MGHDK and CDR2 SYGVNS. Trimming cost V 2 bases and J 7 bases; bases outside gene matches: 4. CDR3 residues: CASSEPTGVGYTF. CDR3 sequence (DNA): TGTGCCAGCAGTGAACCTACAGGGGTTGGCTACACCTTC.

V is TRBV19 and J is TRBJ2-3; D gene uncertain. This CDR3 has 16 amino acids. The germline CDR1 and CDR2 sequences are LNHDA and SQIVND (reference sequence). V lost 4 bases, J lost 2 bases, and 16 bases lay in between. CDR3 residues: CASSTLGRSVTDTQYF. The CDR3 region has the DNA TGTGCCAGTAGTACCTTAGGCAGGAGCGTCACAGATACGCAGTATTTT.